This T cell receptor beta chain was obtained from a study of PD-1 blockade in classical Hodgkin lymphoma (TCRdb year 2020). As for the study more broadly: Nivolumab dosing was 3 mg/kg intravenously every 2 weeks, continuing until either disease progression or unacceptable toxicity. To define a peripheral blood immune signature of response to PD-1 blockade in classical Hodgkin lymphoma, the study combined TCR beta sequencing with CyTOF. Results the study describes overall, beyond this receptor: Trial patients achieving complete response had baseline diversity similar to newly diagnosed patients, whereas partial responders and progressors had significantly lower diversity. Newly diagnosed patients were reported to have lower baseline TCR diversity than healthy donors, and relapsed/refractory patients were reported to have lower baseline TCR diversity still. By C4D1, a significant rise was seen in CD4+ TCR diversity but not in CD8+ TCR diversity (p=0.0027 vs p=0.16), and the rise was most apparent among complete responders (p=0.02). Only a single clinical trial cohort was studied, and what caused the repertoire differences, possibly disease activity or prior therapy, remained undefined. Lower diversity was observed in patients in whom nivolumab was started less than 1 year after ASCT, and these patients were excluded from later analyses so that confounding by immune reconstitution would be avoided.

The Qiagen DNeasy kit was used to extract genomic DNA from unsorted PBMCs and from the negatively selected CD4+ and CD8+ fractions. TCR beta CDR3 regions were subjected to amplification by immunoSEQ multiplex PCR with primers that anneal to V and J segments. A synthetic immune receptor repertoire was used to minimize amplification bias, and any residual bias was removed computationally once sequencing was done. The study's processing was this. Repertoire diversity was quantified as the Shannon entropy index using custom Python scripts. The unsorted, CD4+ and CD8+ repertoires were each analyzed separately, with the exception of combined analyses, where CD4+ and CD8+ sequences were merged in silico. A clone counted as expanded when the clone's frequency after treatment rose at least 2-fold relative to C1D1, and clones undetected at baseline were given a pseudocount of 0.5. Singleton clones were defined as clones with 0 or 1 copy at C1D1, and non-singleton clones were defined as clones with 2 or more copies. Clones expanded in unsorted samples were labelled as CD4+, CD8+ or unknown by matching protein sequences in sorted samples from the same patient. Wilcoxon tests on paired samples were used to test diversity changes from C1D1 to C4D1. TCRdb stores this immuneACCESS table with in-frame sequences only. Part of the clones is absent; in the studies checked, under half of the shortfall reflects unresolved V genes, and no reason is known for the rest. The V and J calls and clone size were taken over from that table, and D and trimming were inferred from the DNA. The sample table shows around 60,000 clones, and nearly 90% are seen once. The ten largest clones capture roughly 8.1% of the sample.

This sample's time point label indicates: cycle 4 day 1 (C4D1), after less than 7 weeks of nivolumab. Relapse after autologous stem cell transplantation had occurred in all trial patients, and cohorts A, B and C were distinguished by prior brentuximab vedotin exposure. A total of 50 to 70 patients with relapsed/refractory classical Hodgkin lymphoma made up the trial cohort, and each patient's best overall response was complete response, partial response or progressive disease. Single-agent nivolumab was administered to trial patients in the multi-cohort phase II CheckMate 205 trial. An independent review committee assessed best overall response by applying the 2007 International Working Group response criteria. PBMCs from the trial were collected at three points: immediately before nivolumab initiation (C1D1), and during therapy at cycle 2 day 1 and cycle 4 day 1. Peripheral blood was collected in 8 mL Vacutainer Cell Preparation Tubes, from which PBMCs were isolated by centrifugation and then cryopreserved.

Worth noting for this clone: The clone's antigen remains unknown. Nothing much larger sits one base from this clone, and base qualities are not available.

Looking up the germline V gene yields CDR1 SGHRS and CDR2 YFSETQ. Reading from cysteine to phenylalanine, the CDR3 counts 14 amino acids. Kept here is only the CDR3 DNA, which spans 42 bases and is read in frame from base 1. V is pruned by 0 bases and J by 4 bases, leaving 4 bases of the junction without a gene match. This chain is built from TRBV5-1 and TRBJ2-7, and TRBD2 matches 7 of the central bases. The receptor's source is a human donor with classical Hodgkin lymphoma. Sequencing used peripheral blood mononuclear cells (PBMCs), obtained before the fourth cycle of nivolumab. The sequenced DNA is TGCGCCAGCAGCTTGGTTCCGGGGGGTTACGAGCAGTACTTC. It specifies CASSLVPGGYEQYF.